This T cell receptor beta chain came from a study of CD8+CD57+ T cells in acquired aplastic anemia. As for the study in general: Across the sorted CD4+ and CD8+ cells, DNA amounts averaged approximately 3 ug.

CDR3 and TCR beta VDJ profiling relied on genomic DNA as the template. TCRdb used MiXCR to reprocess the reads, holding one entry per CDR3 protein. The data contain roughly 100,000 distinct CDR3 sequences, 55% to 70% of them singletons. Selection for sequencing was limited to patients who had shown CD8+CD57+ cell expansion by flow cytometry. Every patient was diagnosed with severe acquired aplastic anemia. Trimming cost V 3 bases and J 5 bases; bases outside gene matches: 3. The CDR3 contains 13 residues. The germline V gene encodes CDR1 SNHLY and CDR2 FYNNEI. Sequenced sample: sorted CD4+, CD8+, or CD8+CD57+ T cells (not recorded which) from PBMCs. The V gene is TRBV2, the J gene TRBJ2-5, with 7 nucleotides matching TRBD1. This TCR was sampled from a human donor with aplastic anemia. The CDR3 region is CASSDGQEETQYF. The DNA of the CDR3 is TGTGCCAGCAGTGACGGACAGGAGGAGACCCAGTACTTC.